These 20 T cell receptor beta chains came from one sample sequenced in a study of CD8 T cells in ankylosing spondylitis. TCRdb fed the 5' RACE reads into MiXCR, producing one record per CDR3 protein. The table records about 500,000 distinct CDR3 sequences, about 5% of them present only once. The study, taken as a whole, reports: For ankylosing spondylitis blood, a TCR beta motif of 8 or 9 highly homologous variants appeared characteristic.

Their antigens remain unidentified. The source material was blood, either unsorted or a sorted T cell fraction (not recorded which). All receptors derive from a male donor with ankylosing spondylitis.

This clonotype was seen repeatedly, ten times or more. The gene calls are TRBV27 and TRBJ2-1; D remains ambiguous. The CDR3 spans 14 residues. Between the trimmed V and J ends, which lost 5 bases and 3 bases, there was a span of 11 bases. The V gene's germline CDR1 is MNHEY and CDR2 SMNVEV (reference sequence). CDR3 nucleotide sequence: TGTGCCAGCAGTACGCAGTACCACTACAATGAGCAGTTCTTC. Translated: CASSTQYHYNEQFF.

This clonotype appeared many times. The chain has TRBV5-5 and TRBJ2-5; D tentatively fits TRBD1 or TRBD2 (5 bases each). With 1 base removed from V and 5 bases from J, the gap between germline ends came to 12 bases. The CDR3 loop spans 14 amino acids. CDR1 is SGHKS and CDR2 is YYEKEE in the germline V gene (reference sequence). This CDR3 is CASSLNRDLETQYF. CDR3 DNA sequence: TGTGCCAGCAGCTTGAACCGGGACCTTGAGACCCAGTACTTC.

The chain links TRBV4-1 to TRBJ2-5; D not resolved. CDR3 length equals 16 residues. Per the germline V gene, CDR1 is MGHRA and CDR2 is YSYEKL. Trimming took 4 bases from V and 2 from J, leaving 17 bases between them. CDR3 nucleotides: TGCGCCAGCAGCCTATCCCGAAGCGTCGCGCAAGAGACCCAGTACTTC. Its protein is CASSLSRSVAQETQYF.

In its sample, this clonotype was seen many times. The chain links TRBV20-1 to TRBJ2-1, with 10 bases lining up with TRBD1. V lost 8 bases and J lost 7; bases outside the gene matches: 8. CDR1 and CDR2 from the germline V gene are DFQATT and SNEGSKA (reference sequence). This CDR3 has 13 amino acids. The CDR3, as DNA: TGCAGTACTTTTGACAGGGGGCTTAATGAGCAGTTCTTC. It codes for CSTFDRGLNEQFF.

This clonotype was seen ten or more times. The chain couples TRBV4-3 to TRBJ1-3, with TRBD1 identical over 7 bases. Losses at the gene ends were 0 bases for V and 4 bases for J; bases not matched to a gene: 18. Germline V gives CDR1 LGHNA, CDR2 YSLEER. CDR3 length equals 20 residues. The CDR3 protein is CASSQEGKGGLTVRGNTIYF. The CDR3 DNA reads as TGCGCCAGCAGCCAAGAAGGGAAAGGGGGCCTAACGGTGCGAGGAAACACCATATATTTT.

This clonotype was seen many times. CDR3 in amino acids: CSAGSGRVGETQYF. In DNA form, the CDR3 reads TGCAGTGCTGGTAGCGGGAGGGTCGGGGAGACCCAGTACTTC. The rearrangement uses TRBV20-1 and TRBJ2-5, with TRBD2 matching over 11 bases. Germline-derived CDR1 and CDR2 are DFQATT and SNEGSKA (reference sequence). Unmatched junction bases numbered 7, after V lost 5 bases and J lost 5 bases. The CDR3 extends over 14 amino acids.

This clonotype was recorded many times. The chain joins TRBV20-1 to TRBJ1-4; D remains unclear. Germline assignment: CDR1 DFQATT and CDR2 SNEGSKA (reference sequence). V lost 6 bases to trimming and J lost 0 bases, with 14 bases between them. There are 15 residues in the CDR3. As DNA, the CDR3 is TGCAGTGCAACCCGGACCCTTACAACTAATGAAAAACTGTTTTTT. Protein product: CSATRTLTTNEKLFF.

This clonotype was found many times. This chain links TRBV10-3 with TRBJ2-3; D is undetermined. Trimming left V 10 bases short and J 1 base short, with 12 bases between. This CDR3 spans 13 amino acids. Germline V lookup: CDR1 ENHRY, CDR2 SYGVKD. CDR3 nucleotides: TGTGCCACCGGACCTATCCGCACAGATACGCAGTATTTT. It yields the protein CATGPIRTDTQYF.

This clonotype was counted ten times or more. This chain uses TRBV6-1 with TRBJ1-2; 10 nucleotides agree with TRBD1. Germline lookup yields CDR1 MNHNS and CDR2 SASEGT. The CDR3 spans 16 residues. J was trimmed by 4 bases and V by 5 bases; bases with no gene match: 10. The CDR3 region has the DNA TGTGCCAGCAGTCCCGGGACAGGGGTGCTTGTCTATGGCTACACCTTC. Protein: CASSPGTGVLVYGYTF.

With regard to this clonotype: The junction does not match germline at one end; this may be a read error. The chain employs TRBV24-1 and TRBJ2-2; a possible D gene is TRBD1 (5 bases). The V gene's germline CDR1 is KGHDR and CDR2 SFDVKD. CDR3 size: 14 residues. The CDR3 DNA reads TGTGCCACCAGAGATTTAGGGGCCACAGGGGAGCTGTTTTTT. It is translated as CATRDLGATGELFF.

This clonotype was seen ten or more times. The chain links TRBV20-1 to TRBJ2-3; 11 bases match TRBD2. After removal of 6 bases from V and 5 bases from J, the junction contained 10 bases not matched to a gene. The CDR3 sequence is 15 residues long. Germline-derived CDR1 and CDR2 are DFQATT and SNEGSKA (reference sequence). CDR3 in DNA: TGCAGTGCCCCAGTTAGCGGGAGGGGGGGAGATACGCAGTATTTT. It encodes CSAPVSGRGGDTQYF.

This clonotype was detected only a few times. The V call is TRBV5-1, the J call TRBJ2-5, with 9 bases aligning to TRBD1. V gave up 4 bases and J gave up 6 bases; unmatched junction bases: 4. Germline assignment: CDR1 SGHRS and CDR2 YFSETQ. CDR3 length equals 13 residues. CDR3 nucleotide sequence: TGCGCCAGCAGCAGGGACAGGGCGCAGACCCAGTACTTC. Amino acid sequence: CASSRDRAQTQYF.

At least ten counts were recorded for this clonotype. The J gene is TRBJ1-2, the V gene TRBV29-1; D might be TRBD1 (5 bases). Germline values: CDR1 SQVTM, CDR2 ANQGSEA. The CDR3 is 13 amino acids. V dropped 6 bases and J dropped 4 bases, with 15 bases sitting between them. DNA for the CDR3: TGCAGCGTCCGGGACGGTAGAATCTATGGCTACACCTTC. This translates into CSVRDGRIYGYTF.

This clonotype was observed many times. This rearrangement joins TRBV9 to TRBJ2-7; D is unclear. Germline V gene lookup returns CDR1 SGDLS and CDR2 YYNGEE. The germline V and J ends were trimmed by 2 bases and 3 bases, with 18 bases remaining between them. CDR3 length: 16 residues. The chain's CDR3 is CASSVGRFAAGYEQYF. In DNA, the CDR3 is TGTGCCAGCAGCGTCGGACGGTTCGCAGCTGGCTACGAGCAGTACTTC.

This clonotype occurred many times. The chain recombines TRBV6-5 with TRBJ2-7; D is unclear. Germline assignment: CDR1 MNHEY and CDR2 SVGAGI. With 0 bases removed from V and 1 base from J, the gap between germline ends came to 7 bases. This CDR3 has 14 residues. CDR3 bases: TGTGCCAGCAGTTACTCGAGGCGGTCCTACGAGCAGTACTTC. It translates to CASSYSRRSYEQYF.

The rearrangement links TRBV6-2 or TRBV6-3 to TRBJ1-5; 10 bases are a match to TRBD1. J gave up 2 bases and V 9 bases, and 10 bases lay outside the gene matches. Looked up from germline, CDR1 is MNHEY and CDR2 is SVGEGT. The CDR3 has 16 residues. In DNA form, the CDR3 reads TGTGCCAGACCTCTGGGACAGGGGAGGGGCAATCAGCCCCAGCATTTT. The encoded protein is CARPLGQGRGNQPQHF.

This clonotype was detected ten times or more. This chain's CDR3 is CASSSLKGEETQYF. In DNA, the CDR3 is TGCGCCAGCAGCTCACTTAAGGGAGAAGAGACCCAGTACTTC. The chain joins TRBV5-1 to TRBJ2-5, with D perhaps matching TRBD2 (5 bases). V shed 3 bases and J shed 3 bases, with 12 bases lying between them. The CDR3 length is 14 residues. The germline gives CDR1 SGHRS, CDR2 YFSETQ. Looking up the rest from reference TRBV5-1 and TRBJ2-5 gives the full variable domain: KAGVTQTPRYLIKTRGQQVTLSCSPISGHRSVSWYQQTPGQGLQFLFEYFSETQRNKGNFPGRFSGRQFSNSRSEMNVSTLELGDSALYLCASSSLKGEETQYFGPGTRLLVL.

This clonotype was picked up many times. This chain links TRBV9 with TRBJ2-5; D might be TRBD2 (6 bases). CDR1 and CDR2 (germline): SGDLS, YYNGEE. The CDR3 contains 16 residues. Trimming shortened V by 0 bases and J by 5 bases, and 17 bases separated the two germline ends. CDR3 amino acids: CASSVAAGYGGETQYF. In DNA form, the CDR3 reads TGTGCCAGCAGCGTAGCGGCAGGGTATGGAGGGGAGACCCAGTACTTC.

This clonotype showed up many times. The chain joins TRBV4-1 to TRBJ2-3, with a weak D call TRBD1 (5 bases). This CDR3 contains 17 residues. The V gene's germline CDR1 is MGHRA and CDR2 YSYEKL. The V gene lost 4 bases and the J gene lost 6 bases, with 23 bases spanning the gap. The CDR3 sequence is CASSPGPRGPKGDTQYF. In DNA, the CDR3 is TGCGCCAGCAGCCCTGGACCGCGTGGGCCGAAGGGGGATACGCAGTATTTT.

This clonotype was seen at least ten times. This chain links TRBV27 with TRBJ1-6; D possibly corresponds to TRBD1 (5 bases). The CDR3 spans 17 residues. The V gene's germline CDR1 is MNHEY and CDR2 SMNVEV (reference sequence). Trimming removed 4 bases at V and 7 bases at J, with 20 bases between. CDR3 amino acids: CASSSPRGRVSNSPLHF. Written as DNA, the CDR3 is TGTGCCAGCAGTTCCCCTCGGGGGAGGGTTAGCAATTCACCCCTCCACTTT.